The subject of this entry is one TCR beta chain. Antigen specificity is unknown. In germline, CDR1 is DFQATT, CDR2 SNEGSKA (reference sequence). J was trimmed by 2 bases and V by 1 base; bases with no gene match: 4. CDR3 length: 15 residues. TCR beta rearrangements were amplified from peripheral blood genomic DNA. The record originates from a study of T cell repertoires in aging, cancer and after chemotherapy. As for the study in general: Over several months to years, re-sampled healthy donor repertoires clearly shared clones. Overall study results and limits: Across the chemotherapy interval, each cancer cohort showed higher median generation probability, suggesting thymic rebound. Compared with age-matched healthy donors, untreated hematological or solid cancer patients showed higher blood TCR clonality. The repertoire data cannot show anything about immunological memory following chemotherapy.

Rearranged V-D-J TRB sequences were amplified with a mixed TRB-A/B primer pool. MiXCR was run by TCRdb on the multiplex PCR reads, yielding one entry per CDR3 protein. The repertoire holds about 12,000 distinct CDR3 sequences, with roughly 29% as singletons. This TCR was sampled from a human donor in good health. The donor label of this sample is uncertain. Input material: blood. The V call is TRBV20-1, the J call TRBJ2-2; 7 bases map to TRBD1. The CDR3 spells CSARAGTVNTGELFF. For the CDR3, the DNA is TGCAGTGCTAGAGCCGGGACAGTTAACACCGGGGAGCTGTTTTTT.